A single TCR beta chain is shown here with its context. Its antigen remains unknown. The CDR3 extends over 14 amino acids. V was cut by 6 bases and J by 3 bases, with 14 bases left in between. The TRBV12-4/TRBJ1-2 clonotypes were amplified using barcode primers with ligated adaptors. TCRdb called the multiplex PCR reads again in MiXCR, with one record for every CDR3 protein. This sample yields several hundred distinct CDR3 sequences, of which more than 20% are seen a single time; over 25% belongs to the top ten. The sorted Tregs were CD4+CD25+CD127-/low cells. Study-level points and caveats: Tumor-infiltrating Treg TCR alpha and beta sequences overlapped most with tumor naive CD4+ T cells, then blood naive. In terms of TCR gene usage, tumor memory CD4+ T cells clustered together with blood and lymph node memory CD4+ cells, as well as with lymph node naive CD4+ cells. Naive CD4+ cells shared approximately 13% of tumor Treg sequences.

Sequencing was done on a sample of Tregs sorted from blood. The sequence was obtained from a female donor with breast cancer. The chain combines TRBV12-3 or TRBV12-4 with TRBJ1-2; maybe TRBD1 (5 bases). The chain's CDR3 is CASSLFGQDYGYTF. DNA for the CDR3: TGTGCCAGCAGCTTATTCGGACAAGACTATGGCTACACCTTC.